The clone carrying this T cell receptor beta chain was picked up one time. The antigen is undetermined. Sequencing was performed with immunoSEQ multiplex PCR; in TCRdb, only in-frame clones are kept and a portion is missing. This table has more than 20,000 clones, 75% to 85% appearing once. The data belong to a study of OX40 agonist ivuxolimab in advanced cancers. V was pared by 2 bases and J by 0 bases, with 11 bases between. The germline CDR1 and CDR2 sequences are SEHNR and FQNEAQ (reference sequence). This CDR3 spans 16 amino acids. Patients were ineligible given autoimmune disease history or systemic immunosuppression. Study results and caveats: Average numbers of expanded clones were greater in CD8+ T cells than in CD4+.

The chain uses TRBV7-9 and TRBJ2-4; perhaps TRBD1 as D (5 bases). This receptor was taken from an adult with an advanced solid tumor such as melanoma, head and neck, liver or kidney cancer. The source material was CD4+ or CD8+ T cells sorted from blood, sampled in a trial of the OX40 agonist ivuxolimab. The CDR3 DNA is TGTGCCAGCAGCTTACTCCTGACAGTAGCCAAAAACATTCAGTACTTC. This encodes CASSLLLTVAKNIQYF.